This T cell receptor (beta chain) is drawn from a study of cytomegalovirus exposure and HLA in healthy donors (dated by TCRdb to about 2017). About the investigation overall: An earlier analysis of several hundred of the donors reported roughly 270 Gb of sequence data and some 120 million unique TCR beta sequences from roughly 200 million T cells. The later analysis used no new phenotypic data to find candidate immune exposures, relying instead on TCR beta sequences and their occurrence across donors. The study aimed to test whether cataloging public T cell receptors could reveal signatures of past pathogen exposure. Genome-wide SNP genotypes for about 65% of the 666 donors were used in a later genetic analysis, which treated that subset as a discovery cohort. Across some 400 genotyped donors of the cohort, an average of about 240,000 unique TCR beta nucleotide sequences per donor were sequenced, and approximately 19% of those sequences were non-productive. In an earlier analysis of a few hundred of the donors, high-throughput TCR beta sequencing was used to judge whether each TCR beta V gene segment behaved as functional or pseudogenic. All discovery cohort repertoires had been generated on a single sequencing platform. Donor age, sex, ethnicity and CMV serostatus were compiled together with the repertoire data. Because of strong linkage in the cohort, roughly five DR-DQ haplotypes were treated as single units for association and clustering. Among the roughly 390 genotyped donors, more than 70% belonged to the genetic ancestry cluster associated with self-reported Caucasian donors. Besides the first cohort of 666 subjects, a separate validation cohort made up of 120 different subjects was used. The study profiled the T cell repertoires of some 610 subjects by immunosequencing and related them to cytomegalovirus serostatus. High-throughput TCR immunosequencing, statistical association of individual TCRs with disease status, and machine learning were combined to predict cytomegalovirus infection status. In a later analysis, previously published TCR beta repertoires from several hundred donors were re-analyzed and high-resolution HLA genotyping was added so that TCR occurrence patterns could be studied. Typing coverage differed by locus: A, B, C, DRB1 and DQB1 were typed in roughly 620-630 donors, DQA1 in roughly 510, DPA1 in around 600, and DPB1 in just under 490. About 310 gigabases of sequencing data and tens of millions of unique TCR sequences were included in an early release covering about 620 HLA-typed donors. Class I and class II HLA loci were covered by the typing at four-digit resolution. Summary of the overall study and its limitations: The classifier was reported to diagnose cytomegalovirus status with high specificity and sensitivity in both the original cohort and the validation cohort. Because HLA typing was unavailable for some donors at each locus, only the typed subset was used in association tests. According to a later analysis, TCR association rates differed among HLA loci, with DRB1 alleles showing the most associated TCRs and HLA-C alleles showing the fewest. While some public TCRs were present in many individuals, most TCR sequences turned up only very rarely across donors. Three of the identified cytomegalovirus-associated TCR beta chains were confirmed in vitro to be specific for cytomegalovirus antigens. A later genetic analysis reported fewer N-insertions in productive TCRs among donors in an Asian-associated ancestry cluster than the roughly 700-donor mean. When HLA alleles, especially DR and DQ, strongly co-occurred, attributing TCR associations to individual alleles was difficult. The cohort was sequenced for TCR beta chains only, and without alpha or paired-chain data the features that could be detected were limited. According to the authors, the approach could potentially be generalized to other disease states and immunological phenotypes. Roughly uniform sequencing depth across donors was assumed in presence/absence analyses, although this assumption may not hold. In an earlier analysis of more than 450 of the donors, most TCR beta V segments were observed in productive rearrangements about 90% or about 30% of the time, broadly matching IMGT annotations. An association between a missense DCLRE1C variant and V-gene and J-gene trimming of TCR beta chains was found in a later genetic analysis and replicated in an independent cohort. The study listed 150 to 200 TCR beta chains as associated with cytomegalovirus. For the cohort, immune exposure information was limited to CMV serostatus. A later analysis reported that several top co-occurrence clusters appeared linked to parvovirus B19, influenza, CMV and Epstein-Barr virus. Compared with equally common non-associated chains, HLA-associated TCR beta chains in a later analysis were more clonally expanded and had lower generation probabilities. A group of highly shared sequence variants was considered likely to be a technical artifact of the sequencing pipeline. Specific HLA alleles were associated with around 18,000 TCR beta sequences at a false discovery rate of 0.05 in a later analysis. Because counts were too low, about 18 rarely observed V segments, including chromosome 9 orphons, were excluded from the earlier analysis of 587 of the donors. Some IMGT-functional V segments, including TRBV6-2 and TRBV6-3, could not be distinguished by the 87-base-pair reads and were therefore excluded. A further reported finding was that TCR beta sequences accurately predicted the HLA-A and HLA-B alleles for most subjects in the first cohort. Linkage disequilibrium might explain the correlated functional status among segregating V segments, but an unknown experimental factor could not be excluded. In a later analysis, most CMV-associated TCR beta chains were found to appear HLA-restricted, with HLA associations seemingly driven largely by CMV exposure.

Library method: the immunoSEQ multiplex PCR assay. For the multiplex PCR, a mixture combining 60 forward primers for TCR Vbeta segments and 13 reverse primers for TCR Jbeta segments was used. Amplification of the CDR3 region of rearranged TCR beta genes was performed with a multiplex PCR assay on genomic DNA. The amplified TCR beta libraries were sequenced on the Illumina HiSeq System as 87-base-pair reads. The authors' analysis ran thus. A later analysis counted around 72 million unique TCR beta chains across the 670 or so repertoires, and around 9.9 million of these chains were shared by at least two donors. Raw reads were error-corrected and collapsed into unique sequences by a nearest-neighbor algorithm in which closely related sequences were merged to remove PCR and sequencing errors. V, D and J gene segments were assigned by aligning CDR3 sequences to IMGT reference sequences. For a sequence to be retained, at least a six-nucleotide match to both a V gene segment and a J gene segment was required. Rearrangements were classified as productive when the CDR3 lacked stop codons and remained in frame with V and J, and all other rearrangements were classified as non-productive. CDR3 was defined according to IMGT convention as the region running from the second conserved V-encoded cysteine to the conserved J-encoded phenylalanine. The earlier analysis of a few hundred of the donors excluded sequences that lacked an unambiguous match to a single V gene segment. An earlier analysis of 500 to 600 of the donors classified V segments as functional when productive rearrangements were above 56.7% and as segregating when the standard deviation between donors was above 5%. A statistical classification framework was built to diagnose cytomegalovirus status from the catalog of TCR beta chain sequences. In a later analysis, V and J genes were assigned by comparing TCR nucleotide sequences against IMGT/GENE-DB human TR gene sequences. A later analysis assigned CDR3 sequences and most-parsimonious VDJ recombination scenarios with the TCRdist pipeline. In a later analysis, each TCR beta chain was defined by its CDR3 amino acid sequence together with its V-gene family, and reads without a unique V-gene family were excluded. In a later analysis, approximately 590 highly shared, low-generation-probability nucleotide sequences were removed to address suspected cross-contamination and a sequencing artifact. For each public chain, a later analysis derived a clonal expansion index from normalized ranks of inferred template counts within each repertoire. Generation probabilities in a later analysis came from a VDJ recombination model fitted to out-of-frame rearrangements, and those results were checked against IGoR. In a later analysis, TCR-TCR, TCR-HLA and TCR-CMV co-occurrence was scored with hypergeometric tests, and a repertoire-size bias correction was applied to TCR pairs. False discovery rates were estimated in a later analysis by permuting HLA or CMV assignments 20 times. In a later analysis, co-occurring TCRs were grouped using DBSCAN, with TCRdist sequence similarity added in when clustering inside HLA-allele-positive subsets. Repertoires with fewer than 30,000 or more than 120,000 public chains, plus five repertoires with anomalous nucleotide sharing, were excluded from co-occurrence clustering. Entries here come from immuneACCESS through TCRdb and include only in-frame sequences with V and J called. Some clones fail to appear in such tables; in the studies checked, an unresolved V gene covers under half of the shortfall, and the cause of the remainder is unknown. That table supplies the V and J calls and clone size; D and trimming were determined from the DNA. In all, the sample holds approximately 210,000 clones, and roughly 77% of those were seen once. 1.5% to 2% of the sample belongs to the ten largest clones.

The cohort was made up of under 800 healthy bone marrow donors. At the time of sampling, all cohort members were nominally healthy, though unrecorded immune exposures were likely present. The donor tested CMV seronegative and was one of the 352 seronegative cohort members. A peripheral blood sample was provided by each donor, and peripheral blood mononuclear cells were used for TCR beta sequencing. Genomic DNA extraction from the blood cell samples was performed with the Qiagen DNeasy Blood Extraction Kit. Germline trimming amounts to 4 bases on V and 10 bases on J, with 19 as the count of junction bases outside the gene matches. The CDR3 numbers 18 residues from cysteine through phenylalanine. The DNA shown is the 54-base CDR3, in frame from base 1. For CDR1 and CDR2, the germline V gene lists SGHVS and FNYEAQ. With respect to this clone: It lacks a known antigen. No base quality values were provided; no much bigger clone lies one nucleotide off.

Sequencing was carried out using PBMCs. The V and J genes are TRBV7-6 and TRBJ2-1, and TRBD2 matches 10 of the central bases. This clonotype originated in a woman aged 45-59 years in good health and CMV-seronegative. The DNA is as follows: TGTGCCAGCAGCTCACTTGCGGGTAGCGGGAGGACTGGGGAGGAGCAGTTCTTC. It is translated as CASSSLAGSGRTGEEQFF.